The text below deals with one TCR beta chain. Its antigen is not identified. The CDR3 covers 12 residues. Germline CDR1 is LNHDA and CDR2 is SQIVND (reference sequence). The germline V and J ends were trimmed by 5 bases and 2 bases, with 6 bases remaining between them. This specimen belongs to a study of somatic mutations in cytotoxic T cells in rheumatoid arthritis. Whole-study results and caveats: In about an eighth of the roughly 60 patients, the largest CD8+ clone exceeded 20% of CD8+ cells.

Authors' methods: Patient CD8+ clones above 1% seldom matched published virus-specific TCRB sequences. The repertoire was sequenced with immunoSEQ multiplex PCR; TCRdb's copy has only in-frame clones and lacks some. V and J calls and clone size are as listed in that table; D and trimming were resolved from the DNA. The sample lists just over 20,000 clones; about 85% were seen once. V is TRBV19 and J is TRBJ1-1; no definite D call. Sequencing was carried out using CD8+ T cells sorted from blood. The TCR comes from an adult with rheumatoid arthritis. CDR3 loop: CASSYGNTEAFF. The CDR3 bases are TGTGCCAGTAGTTACGGTAACACTGAAGCTTTCTTT.